This T cell receptor beta chain was retrieved from a study of cytomegalovirus exposure and HLA in healthy donors. Looked up from germline, CDR1 is MGHRA and CDR2 is YSYEKL. CDR3 length equals 15 residues. J was trimmed by 2 bases and V by 4 bases; bases with no gene match: 6. Primers included in the PCR were 60 Vbeta and 13 Jbeta primers. Generated by immunoSEQ multiplex PCR, the TCRdb table keeps only in-frame clones and is missing some. The data hold around 95,000 clones, with around 73% observed a single time. The material sequenced was PBMCs. The sequence was collected from a woman in her thirties or forties in good health and CMV-seropositive. The chain recombines TRBV4-1 with TRBJ2-7, with TRBD1 matching over 9 bases. This chain's CDR3 is CASSPPGTGTYEQYF. The DNA for the CDR3 is TGCGCCAGCAGCCCTCCCGGGACAGGGACCTACGAGCAGTACTTC.